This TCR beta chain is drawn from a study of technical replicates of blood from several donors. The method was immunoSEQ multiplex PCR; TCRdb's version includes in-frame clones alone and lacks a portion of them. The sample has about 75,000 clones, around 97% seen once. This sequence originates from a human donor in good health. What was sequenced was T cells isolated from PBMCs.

The CDR3 spells CASLGSHSGYTF. In DNA, the CDR3 is TGTGCCAGCCTGGGCAGCCATAGTGGCTACACCTTC. J is TRBJ1-2 and V is TRBV27; D remains unclear. Per the germline V gene, CDR1 is MNHEY and CDR2 is SMNVEV (reference sequence). CDR3 size: 12 residues. Trimming stripped 8 bases from V and 7 bases from J, with 14 bases between.